A selection of T cell receptor beta chains follows, all from one sample in a study of blood T cell repertoires in COVID-19. Some clones are missing from TCRdb's copy, which holds only in-frame ones; the method was immunoSEQ multiplex PCR. The table lists about 94,000 clones, over 70% of them singletons. The material sequenced was peripheral blood. Receptor source: a human donor in a cohort sampled during active COVID-19. CDR3s include the opening cysteine and the closing phenylalanine or tryptophan. Each record gives: J gene, D gene, V gene, clone size, CDR3 protein, CDR3 DNA. The D gene is left open where the match is weak. Not every row has a clone size; where given, it reads once, few, many or a size class.

J: TRBJ2-7; D: NA; V: TRBV28; size: once; CDR3: CASMLLDGRREQYF; DNA: TGTGCCAGCATGCTCCTAGACGGGAGACGGGAGCAGTACTTC
J: TRBJ2-7; D: TRBD2; V: TRBV30; size: few; CDR3: CAWSLRTSGSGYEQYF; DNA: TGTGCCTGGAGTCTACGGACTAGCGGGAGTGGCTACGAGCAGTACTTC
J: TRBJ2-2; D: TRBD1; V: TRBV11-3; size: few; CDR3: CASSSGGTNTGELFF; DNA: TGTGCCAGCAGCTCAGGGGGAACGAACACCGGGGAGCTGTTTTTT
J: TRBJ1-1; D: NA; V: TRBV18; size: NA; CDR3: CASSLGGLGNTEAFF; DNA: TGTGCCAGCTCACTAGGAGGGTTGGGAAACACTGAAGCTTTCTTT
J: TRBJ1-2; D: NA; V: TRBV29-1; size: NA; CDR3: CSVVGNSHYGYTF; DNA: TGCAGCGTTGTAGGCAACAGCCACTATGGCTACACCTTC
J: TRBJ2-5; D: TRBD1; V: TRBV5-6; size: NA; CDR3: CASSFTGQGYGETQYF; DNA: TGTGCCAGCAGCTTTACGGGACAGGGGTATGGAGAGACCCAGTACTTC
J: TRBJ1-1; D: TRBD1; V: TRBV3-1/TRBV3-2; size: once; CDR3: CASSPPDRGDTEAFF; DNA: TGTGCCAGCAGCCCACCGGACAGGGGGGACACTGAAGCTTTCTTT
J: TRBJ1-6; D: TRBD1; V: TRBV7-6; size: NA; CDR3: CASTSQGSYNSPLHF; DNA: TGTGCCAGCACCTCACAGGGGTCCTATAATTCACCCCTCCACTTT
J: TRBJ1-3; D: TRBD1; V: TRBV5-6; size: NA; CDR3: CASSPGQGRSGNTIYF; DNA: TGTGCCAGCAGCCCGGGACAGGGGCGCTCTGGAAACACCATATATTTT
J: TRBJ2-1; D: TRBD2; V: TRBV3-1/TRBV3-2; size: NA; CDR3: CASSLPRTRHTEQFF; DNA: TGTGCCAGCAGCCTCCCCCGGACTAGGCACACGGAGCAGTTCTTC
J: TRBJ2-1; D: NA; V: TRBV5-4; size: NA; CDR3: CASSLVASYNEQFF; DNA: TGTGCCAGCAGCTTGGTGGCCTCCTACAATGAGCAGTTCTTC
J: TRBJ2-1; D: TRBD2; V: TRBV18; size: NA; CDR3: CASSPSGISYNEQFF; DNA: TGTGCCAGCTCACCTAGCGGGATTTCCTACAATGAGCAGTTCTTC
J: TRBJ2-7; D: TRBD1; V: TRBV5-1; size: NA; CDR3: CASSPIQGVEQYF; DNA: TGCGCCAGCAGCCCAATCCAGGGGGTCGAGCAGTACTTC
J: TRBJ1-3; D: NA; V: TRBV18; size: NA; CDR3: CASSPPGSPLEIPSYF; DNA: TGTGCCAGCTCACCACCCGGGAGCCCTCTGGAAATTCCCTCATATTTT
J: TRBJ1-4; D: NA; V: TRBV6-1; size: NA; CDR3: CASSAGTIPSVINEKLFF; DNA: TGTGCCAGCAGTGCCGGGACAATCCCTTCCGTGATTAATGAAAAACTGTTTTTT
J: TRBJ2-3; D: TRBD1; V: TRBV5-1; size: few; CDR3: CASSATGISTDTQYF; DNA: TGCGCCAGCAGCGCGACAGGGATTAGCACAGATACGCAGTATTTT
J: TRBJ2-6; D: TRBD1; V: TRBV7-9; size: NA; CDR3: CASSLRPDRVNSGANVLTF; DNA: TGTGCCAGCAGCTTAAGGCCGGACAGGGTAAACTCTGGGGCCAACGTCCTGACTTTC
J: TRBJ1-2; D: NA; V: TRBV27; size: few; CDR3: CASSLNGGGGYTF; DNA: TGTGCCAGCAGCCTCAACGGCGGGGGAGGCTACACCTTC
J: TRBJ1-1; D: NA; V: TRBV19; size: NA; CDR3: CASSPYRTVGENTEAFF; DNA: TGTGCCAGTAGTCCCTACCGGACAGTGGGGGAAAACACTGAAGCTTTCTTT
J: TRBJ1-4; D: TRBD1; V: TRBV9; size: NA; CDR3: CASSGPLGQGEEKLFF; DNA: TGTGCCAGCAGCGGACCCTTGGGCCAGGGGGAGGAAAAACTGTTTTTT
J: TRBJ1-5; D: NA; V: TRBV5-1; size: NA; CDR3: CASSLSGESNQPQHF; DNA: TGCGCCAGCAGCTTGTCAGGGGAGAGCAATCAGCCCCAGCATTTT
J: TRBJ1-2; D: NA; V: TRBV18; size: NA; CDR3: CASSPKQGDGYTF; DNA: TGTGCCAGCTCACCAAAACAGGGAGATGGCTACACCTTC
J: TRBJ2-7; D: NA; V: TRBV18; size: NA; CDR3: CASSPPHSYEQYF; DNA: TGTGCCAGCTCACCACCGCACAGCTACGAGCAGTACTTC
J: TRBJ2-7; D: NA; V: TRBV28; size: NA; CDR3: CASSLRGSGPYEQYF; DNA: TGTGCCAGCAGTCTTAGGGGATCGGGCCCCTACGAGCAGTACTTC
J: TRBJ2-1; D: NA; V: TRBV7-2; size: NA; CDR3: CASSQQIGGEQFF; DNA: TGTGCCAGCAGCCAACAAATCGGAGGGGAGCAGTTCTTC
J: TRBJ1-1; D: TRBD1; V: TRBV19; size: few; CDR3: CASTPGQGNTEAFF; DNA: TGTGCCAGTACTCCGGGACAGGGGAACACTGAAGCTTTCTTT
J: TRBJ1-1; D: NA; V: TRBV6-5; size: NA; CDR3: CASAGRLNTEAFF; DNA: TGTGCCAGCGCCGGGAGACTGAACACTGAAGCTTTCTTT
J: TRBJ1-3; D: NA; V: TRBV7-8; size: NA; CDR3: CASSLVGSSGNTIYF; DNA: TGTGCCAGCAGCTTAGTAGGGAGCTCTGGAAACACCATATATTTT
J: TRBJ2-7; D: NA; V: TRBV28; size: NA; CDR3: CASRPRAVATKQYF; DNA: TGTGCCAGCAGGCCGAGAGCGGTCGCTACGAAGCAGTACTTC
J: TRBJ2-3; D: TRBD2; V: TRBV19; size: NA; CDR3: CASRVSGNTDTQYF; DNA: TGTGCCAGTAGGGTTAGCGGGAACACAGATACGCAGTATTTT
J: TRBJ1-2; D: TRBD1; V: TRBV7-2; size: NA; CDR3: CASSPAPYRGRTPNYGYTF; DNA: TGTGCCAGCAGCCCGGCGCCCTACAGGGGACGGACTCCTAACTATGGCTACACCTTC
J: TRBJ2-7; D: NA; V: TRBV19; size: NA; CDR3: CASSPTGDFSYEQYF; DNA: TGTGCCAGTAGTCCTACAGGGGACTTTTCCTACGAGCAGTACTTC
J: TRBJ1-1; D: TRBD1; V: TRBV6-5; size: NA; CDR3: CASRPTRTGSTEAFF; DNA: TGTGCCAGCAGACCAACCCGGACAGGGTCGACTGAAGCTTTCTTT
J: TRBJ1-5; D: NA; V: TRBV2; size: NA; CDR3: CASRFRGSNQPQHF; DNA: TGTGCCAGCAGATTCAGGGGAAGCAATCAGCCCCAGCATTTT
J: TRBJ2-7; D: TRBD2; V: TRBV2; size: NA; CDR3: CASQRDESSYEQYF; DNA: TGTGCCAGTCAGCGGGACGAGAGCTCCTACGAGCAGTACTTC